The 8 T cell receptor beta chains reported below all come from one sample, sequenced in a study of T cells in Graves' hyperthyroidism and ophthalmopathy. There were TCR beta CDR3 regions amplified from RNA transcripts. Carried out on the TCR CDR3, a first-round RT-PCR used the HTBI primer set. TCRdb reprocessed the multiplex PCR reads via MiXCR and lists one record per CDR3 protein. Of 500,000 or so distinct CDR3 sequences in the sample, roughly a sixth were seen once. The sample consisted of blood. The receptors were gathered from a woman aged 18 to 35 with Graves' ophthalmopathy.

Comment on this clonotype: A much larger clone lies one base from this, so it may be a read error. The chain uses TRBV28 and TRBJ1-4, with D possibly TRBD1 on 5 matching bases. This CDR3 has 15 residues. Germline CDR1 and CDR2: MDHEN and SYDVKM. The DNA of the CDR3 is TGTGTCAGCAGTTCGGCAGGGACGGATGAAGAAAAACTGTTTTTT. Amino acid sequence: CVSSSAGTDEEKLFF.

This clonotype came up many times. The rearrangement uses TRBV7-9 and TRBJ2-7; 8 bases map to TRBD1. CDR1 is SEHNR, CDR2 FQNEAQ, per germline (reference sequence). The CDR3 has 14 residues. With 3 bases clipped from V and 6 bases from J, the junction kept 7 bases outside the gene matches. The CDR3 reads CASSLSQGALEQYF. The CDR3, as DNA: TGTGCCAGCAGCTTGTCGCAGGGGGCTCTCGAGCAGTACTTC.

CDR3 coding DNA: TGTGCCAGCAGCTTAGGTTGGGACGGAAACTATGGCTACACCTTC. Protein sequence: CASSLGWDGNYGYTF. This chain links TRBV7-9 with TRBJ1-2; a weak D match, TRBD1 (5 bases). The length of the CDR3 is 15 residues. V gave up 1 base and J gave up 2 bases, with 11 bases separating them. Germline V CDR1 and CDR2: SEHNR, FQNEAQ (reference sequence).

This clonotype was seen repeatedly, ten times or more. V and J are TRBV7-8 and TRBJ2-7; TRBD1 agrees at 7 bases. The CDR3 runs 13 residues. With V trimmed by 1 base and J by 5 bases, 2 bases remained unmatched. From germline, CDR1 is SGHVS and CDR2 FQNEAQ. Here the CDR3 DNA reads TGTGCCAGCAGCTTAGACAGGGGAGACGAGCAGTACTTC. Protein product: CASSLDRGDEQYF.

This clonotype was detected many times. The chain joins TRBV27 to TRBJ2-7; 8 bases are shared with TRBD1. V trimming: 5 bases; J trimming: 2 bases; junction bases outside the gene matches: 5. This CDR3 is built from 14 residues. Per germline, CDR1 MNHEY and CDR2 SMNVEV (reference sequence). The CDR3 DNA follows: TGTGCCAGCAGTGAAGTGACAGGGGCCTACGAGCAGTACTTC. This sequence encodes CASSEVTGAYEQYF.

This clonotype occurred a few times. CDR3 DNA sequence: TGTGCCAGCAGTGAAGAACAGGGGGCGGCTGAAAAACTGTTTTTT. It encodes CASSEEQGAAEKLFF. This sequence joins TRBV2 and TRBJ1-4; 9 bases align to TRBD1. The CDR3 spans 15 residues. Germline V gives CDR1 SNHLY, CDR2 FYNNEI. V lost 1 base and J lost 7; bases outside the gene matches: 4.

This clonotype showed up just a few times. The V and J genes are TRBV7-9 and TRBJ2-3, with D possibly TRBD2 on 5 matching bases. Trimming left V 6 bases short and J 3 bases short, with 19 bases between. The CDR3 contains 16 residues. CDR1 and CDR2 (germline): SEHNR, FQNEAQ (reference sequence). The CDR3 is CASRGIGGGTTDTQYF. Written as DNA, the CDR3 is TGTGCCAGCAGGGGAATCGGAGGCGGAACTACAGATACGCAGTATTTT.

The chain uses TRBV4-2 and TRBJ2-1; 11 bases map to TRBD2. This CDR3 comprises 17 residues. Germline CDR1 LGHNA, CDR2 YNFKEQ. Trimming took 4 bases from V and 4 from J; bases not matched to a gene: 9. The CDR3 sequence: CASSPNSLAGVYNEQFF. As DNA, the CDR3 is TGTGCCAGCAGCCCCAATTCACTAGCGGGAGTTTACAATGAGCAGTTCTTC.